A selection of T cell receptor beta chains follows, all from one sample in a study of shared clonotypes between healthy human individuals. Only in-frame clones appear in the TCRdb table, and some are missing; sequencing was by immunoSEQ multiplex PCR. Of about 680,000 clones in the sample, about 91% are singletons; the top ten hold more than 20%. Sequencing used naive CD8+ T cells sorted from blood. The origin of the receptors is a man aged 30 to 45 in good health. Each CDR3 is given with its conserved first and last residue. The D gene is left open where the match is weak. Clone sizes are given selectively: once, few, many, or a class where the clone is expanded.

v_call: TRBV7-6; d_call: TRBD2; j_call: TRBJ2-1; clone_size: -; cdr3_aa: CASSSFSGRGYNEQFF; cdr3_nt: TGTGCCAGCAGCTCTTTTAGCGGGAGAGGGTACAATGAGCAGTTCTTC
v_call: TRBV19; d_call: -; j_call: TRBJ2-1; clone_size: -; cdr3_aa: CASSIAAVSYNEQFF; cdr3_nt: TGTGCCAGTAGTATCGCGGCGGTCTCCTACAATGAGCAGTTCTTC
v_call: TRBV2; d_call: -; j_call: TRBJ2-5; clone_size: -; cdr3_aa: CASDLVGGQETQYF; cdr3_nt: TGTGCCTCGGACTTAGTTGGCGGACAAGAGACCCAGTACTTC
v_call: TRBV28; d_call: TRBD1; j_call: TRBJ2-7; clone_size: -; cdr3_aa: CASSGTGLYEQYF; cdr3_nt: TGTGCCTCCTCCGGGACAGGGCTCTACGAGCAGTACTTC
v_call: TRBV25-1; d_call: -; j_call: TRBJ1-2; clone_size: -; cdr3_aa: CASSSTDHYGYTF; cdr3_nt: TGTGCCAGCAGTAGCACGGATCACTATGGCTACACCTTC
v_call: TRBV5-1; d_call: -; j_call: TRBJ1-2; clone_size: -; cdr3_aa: CASSLVGTDFSYGYTF; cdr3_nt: TGCGCCAGCAGCTTGGTCGGGACCGATTTTTCCTATGGCTACACCTTC
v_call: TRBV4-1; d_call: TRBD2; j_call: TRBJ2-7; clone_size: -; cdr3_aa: CASSQTSGQSYEQYF; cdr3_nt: TGCGCCAGCAGCCAGACTAGCGGGCAGTCCTACGAGCAGTACTTC
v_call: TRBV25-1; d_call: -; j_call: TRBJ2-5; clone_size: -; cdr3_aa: CASSELAAKNRPQETQYF; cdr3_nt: TGTGCCAGCAGTGAATTGGCGGCAAAGAACCGGCCCCAAGAGACCCAGTACTTC
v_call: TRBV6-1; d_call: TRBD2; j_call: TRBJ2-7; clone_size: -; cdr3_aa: CATYLAGGTYEQYF; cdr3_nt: TGTGCCACCTATTTAGCGGGAGGGACCTACGAGCAGTACTTC
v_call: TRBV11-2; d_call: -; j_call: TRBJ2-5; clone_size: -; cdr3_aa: CASSFGRDTLKTQYF; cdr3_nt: TGTGCCAGCAGCTTCGGGCGTGACACGCTAAAGACCCAGTACTTC
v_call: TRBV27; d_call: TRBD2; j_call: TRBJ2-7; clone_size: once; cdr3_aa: CASSPAGEKEQYF; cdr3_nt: TGTGCCAGCAGCCCCGCGGGAGAAAAAGAGCAGTACTTC
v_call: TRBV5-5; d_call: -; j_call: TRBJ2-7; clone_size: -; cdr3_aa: CASSPENYEQYF; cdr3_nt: TGTGCCAGCAGCCCCGAGAACTACGAGCAGTACTTC
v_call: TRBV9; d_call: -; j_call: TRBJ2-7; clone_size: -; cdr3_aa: CASSVGSRGTYEQYF; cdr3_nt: TGTGCCAGCAGCGTAGGATCTAGGGGGACCTACGAGCAGTACTTC
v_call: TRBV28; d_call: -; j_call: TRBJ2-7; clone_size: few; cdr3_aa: CASSYTVSYEQYF; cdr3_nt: TGTGCCAGCAGTTATACGGTTTCCTACGAGCAGTACTTC
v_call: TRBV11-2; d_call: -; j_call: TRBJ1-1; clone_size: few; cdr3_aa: CASSFLSRDQGAFF; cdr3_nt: TGTGCCAGCAGCTTTCTCTCCAGGGATCAGGGAGCTTTCTTT
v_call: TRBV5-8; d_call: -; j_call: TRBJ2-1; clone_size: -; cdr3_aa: CASSFGLIGSNEQFF; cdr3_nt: TGTGCCAGCAGCTTTGGACTGATAGGTTCGAATGAGCAGTTCTTC
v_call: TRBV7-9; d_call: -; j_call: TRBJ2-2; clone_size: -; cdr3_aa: CASTTHERVGELFF; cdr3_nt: TGTGCCAGCACCACTCATGAGCGGGTCGGGGAGCTGTTTTTT
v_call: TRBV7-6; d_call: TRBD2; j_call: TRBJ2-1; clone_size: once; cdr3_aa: CASSEGTSGSSYNEQFF; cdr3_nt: TGTGCCAGCAGCGAAGGGACTAGCGGAAGCTCCTACAATGAGCAGTTCTTC
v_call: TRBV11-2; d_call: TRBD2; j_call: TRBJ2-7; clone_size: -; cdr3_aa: CASSPPRTSGSSYEQYF; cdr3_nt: TGTGCCAGCAGCCCGCCCCGGACTAGCGGGAGCTCCTACGAGCAGTACTTC
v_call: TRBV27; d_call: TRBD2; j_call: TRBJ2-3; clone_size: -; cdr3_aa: CASSYRTSGGRDTQYF; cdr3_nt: TGTGCCAGCTCCTATCGGACTAGCGGAGGGCGAGATACGCAGTATTTT
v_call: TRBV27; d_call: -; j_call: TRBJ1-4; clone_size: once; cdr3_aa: CASSYLGTNEKLFF; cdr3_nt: TGTGCCAGCAGTTACCTAGGGACTAATGAAAAACTGTTTTTT
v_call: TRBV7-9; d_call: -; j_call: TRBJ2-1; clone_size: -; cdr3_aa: CASSTIPPTAVGEQFF; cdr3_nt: TGTGCCAGCAGCACAATACCACCGACAGCCGTGGGTGAGCAGTTCTTC
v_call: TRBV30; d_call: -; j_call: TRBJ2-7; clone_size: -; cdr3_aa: CAWSSQTYEQYF; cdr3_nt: TGTGCCTGGAGTAGTCAAACCTACGAGCAGTACTTC
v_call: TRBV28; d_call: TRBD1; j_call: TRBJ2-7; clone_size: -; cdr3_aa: CASSLTDRGYEQYF; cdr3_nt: TGTGCCAGCAGTTTAACGGACAGGGGCTACGAGCAGTACTTC
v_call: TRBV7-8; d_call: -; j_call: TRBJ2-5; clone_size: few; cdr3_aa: CASSRTREAQETQYF; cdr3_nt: TGTGCCAGCAGCCGAACGAGGGAGGCCCAAGAGACCCAGTACTTC
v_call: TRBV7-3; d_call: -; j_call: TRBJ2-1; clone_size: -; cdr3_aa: CASSFAQGTYNEQFF; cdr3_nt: TGTGCCAGCAGCTTCGCCCAGGGCACTTACAATGAGCAGTTCTTC
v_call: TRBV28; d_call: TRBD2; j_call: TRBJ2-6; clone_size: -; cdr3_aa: CASNYGGTGANVLTF; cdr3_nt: TGTGCCAGCAACTACGGGGGGACGGGGGCCAACGTCCTGACTTTC
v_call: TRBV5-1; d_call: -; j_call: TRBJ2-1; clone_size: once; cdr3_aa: CASRVSSYNEQFF; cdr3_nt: TGCGCCAGCAGGGTAAGCTCCTACAATGAGCAGTTCTTC
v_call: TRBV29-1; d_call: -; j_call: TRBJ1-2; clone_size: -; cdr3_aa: CSAADTNGYTF; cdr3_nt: TGCAGCGCCGCGGACACCAATGGCTACACCTTC
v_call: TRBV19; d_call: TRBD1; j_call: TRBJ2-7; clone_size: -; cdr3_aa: CASHGQDGYEQYF; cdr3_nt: TGTGCCAGCCACGGACAGGACGGCTACGAGCAGTACTTC
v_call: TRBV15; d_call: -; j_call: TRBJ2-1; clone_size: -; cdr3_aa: CATSNRNSRLNEQFF; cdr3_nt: TGTGCCACCAGCAACAGAAATTCACGTTTGAATGAGCAGTTCTTC
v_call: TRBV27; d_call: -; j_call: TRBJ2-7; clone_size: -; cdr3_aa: CASMGVSSGLYEQYF; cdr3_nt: TGTGCCAGCATGGGGGTATCGAGCGGCCTCTACGAGCAGTACTTC
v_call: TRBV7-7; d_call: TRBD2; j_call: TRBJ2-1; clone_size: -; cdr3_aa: CASSLAPPSRGGGANEQFF; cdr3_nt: TGTGCTAGCAGCTTAGCACCACCATCCCGGGGGGGAGGGGCTAATGAGCAGTTCTTC
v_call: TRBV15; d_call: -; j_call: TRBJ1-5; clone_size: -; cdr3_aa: CATSPGGPFSNQPQHF; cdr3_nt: TGTGCCACCAGTCCCGGCGGACCTTTTAGCAATCAGCCCCAGCATTTT
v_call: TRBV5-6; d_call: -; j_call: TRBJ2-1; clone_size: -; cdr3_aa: CASSLPRGHEQFF; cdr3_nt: TGTGCCAGCAGCCTCCCCAGGGGTCATGAGCAGTTCTTC
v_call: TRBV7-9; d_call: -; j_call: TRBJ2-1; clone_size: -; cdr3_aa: CASSVYSYNEQFF; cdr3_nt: TGTGCCAGCAGCGTATACTCCTACAATGAGCAGTTCTTC
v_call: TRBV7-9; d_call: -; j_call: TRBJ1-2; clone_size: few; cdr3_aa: CASSLVLGDYGYTF; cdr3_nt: TGTGCCAGCAGCTTAGTATTGGGGGACTATGGCTACACCTTC
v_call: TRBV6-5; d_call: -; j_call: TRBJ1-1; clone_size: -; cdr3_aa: CASTNGALSAEAFF; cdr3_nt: TGTGCCAGCACCAACGGGGCCCTTAGCGCTGAAGCTTTCTTT
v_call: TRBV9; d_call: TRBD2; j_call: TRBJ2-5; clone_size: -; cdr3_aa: CASSPGLAGERETQYF; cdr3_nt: TGTGCCAGCAGCCCAGGACTAGCGGGAGAGCGGGAGACCCAGTACTTC
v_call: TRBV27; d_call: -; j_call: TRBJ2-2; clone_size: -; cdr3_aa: CASSFRRGGTGELFF; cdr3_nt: TGTGCCAGCAGTTTCCGCAGGGGAGGCACCGGGGAGCTGTTTTTT
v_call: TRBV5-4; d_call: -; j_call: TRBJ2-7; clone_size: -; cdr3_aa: CASSSDLAVEQYF; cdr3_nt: TGTGCCAGCAGTTCCGACTTAGCAGTCGAGCAGTACTTC
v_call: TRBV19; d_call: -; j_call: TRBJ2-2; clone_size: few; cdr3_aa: CASSLAGTTGELFF; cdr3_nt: TGTGCCAGTAGTTTAGCAGGAACCACCGGGGAGCTGTTTTTT
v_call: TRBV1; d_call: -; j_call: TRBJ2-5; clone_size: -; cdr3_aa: CTSSLEVAGGQQETQYF; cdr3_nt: TGCACCAGCAGCCTAGAAGTTGCGGGAGGCCAGCAAGAGACCCAGTACTTC
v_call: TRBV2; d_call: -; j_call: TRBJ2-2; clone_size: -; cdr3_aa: CASTPGANTGELFF; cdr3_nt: TGTGCCAGCACTCCAGGAGCGAACACCGGGGAGCTGTTTTTT
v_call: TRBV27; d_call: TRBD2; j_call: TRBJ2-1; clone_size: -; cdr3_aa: CASSLGAGGPYNEQFF; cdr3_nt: TGTGCCAGCAGTTTAGGGGCGGGAGGCCCCTACAATGAGCAGTTCTTC
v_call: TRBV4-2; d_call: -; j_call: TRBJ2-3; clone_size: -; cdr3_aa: CASSQEAFRESSTDTQYF; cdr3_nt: TGTGCCAGCAGCCAAGAAGCATTCCGGGAGAGTTCCACAGATACGCAGTATTTT
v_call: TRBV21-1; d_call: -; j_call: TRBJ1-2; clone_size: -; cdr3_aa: CASSKVAPGQGVWSNYGYTF; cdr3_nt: TGTGCCAGCAGCAAAGTTGCCCCTGGACAGGGGGTTTGGTCGAACTATGGCTACACCTTC
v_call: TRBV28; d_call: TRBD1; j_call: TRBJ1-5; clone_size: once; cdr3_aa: CASSPGTGLQPQHF; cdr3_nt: TGTGCCAGCAGCCCCGGGACAGGGCTCCAGCCCCAGCATTTT
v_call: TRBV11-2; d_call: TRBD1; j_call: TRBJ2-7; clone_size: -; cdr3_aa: CASSLRDSLYEQYF; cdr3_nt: TGTGCCAGCAGCCTCCGGGACAGCCTCTACGAGCAGTACTTC
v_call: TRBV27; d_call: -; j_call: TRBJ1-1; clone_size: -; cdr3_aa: CASSPRGRRNTEAFF; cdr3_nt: TGTGCCAGCAGTCCAAGGGGCCGAAGGAACACTGAAGCTTTCTTT
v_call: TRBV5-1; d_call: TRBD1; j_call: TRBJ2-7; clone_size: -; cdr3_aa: CASSWDRGLPDEQYF; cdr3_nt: TGCGCCAGCAGTTGGGACAGGGGGTTACCGGACGAGCAGTACTTC
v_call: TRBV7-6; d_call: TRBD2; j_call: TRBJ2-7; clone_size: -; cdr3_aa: CASSLERGGPYEQYF; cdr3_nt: TGTGCCAGCAGCTTAGAGCGGGGAGGCCCCTACGAGCAGTACTTC
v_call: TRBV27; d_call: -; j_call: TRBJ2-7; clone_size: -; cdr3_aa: CASKGTAYEQYF; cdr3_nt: TGTGCCAGCAAAGGCACAGCCTACGAGCAGTACTTC
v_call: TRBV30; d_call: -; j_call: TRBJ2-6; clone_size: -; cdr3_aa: CAWSAITGANVLTF; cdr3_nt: TGTGCCTGGAGTGCGATTACTGGGGCCAACGTCCTGACTTTC
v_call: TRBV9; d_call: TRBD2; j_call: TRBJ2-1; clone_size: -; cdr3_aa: CASSSKWGQGRAGNEQFF; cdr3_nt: TGTGCCAGCAGCTCTAAGTGGGGCCAAGGGAGGGCGGGGAATGAGCAGTTCTTC